The 16 T cell receptor beta chains reported below all come from one sample, sequenced in a study of blood T cells in healthy people across ages (dated by TCRdb to between 2014 and 2017). Library prep was done by 5' RACE. The listed sequencing device is Illumina HiSeq 2500. A second PCR of roughly 7 to 11 cycles was performed with a sample-barcoded 5' primer and a J-beta primer mix. TCRdb reran the public reads through fastp at Q25 and MiXCR, keeping productive beta chains. Rows merge per CDR3 protein into single entries with the most common DNA and genes. The sample data list almost 800,000 distinct CDR3 sequences, and 58% of these were observed just once. The ten top clones hold around 20% of the sample. The sample comprised blood. The receptors originated from a man aged 25 to 40 in good health.

The V gene is TRBV5-1, the J gene TRBJ1-2; D gene ambiguous. Germline assignment: CDR1 SGHRS and CDR2 YFSETQ. CDR3 length: 14 residues. V was cut by 1 base and J by 0 bases, with 7 bases left in between. CDR3 residues: CASSLKGSNYGYTF. The CDR3 region has the DNA TGCGCCAGCAGCTTGAAAGGGTCTAACTATGGCTACACCTTC.

V gene TRBV11-2 combines with J gene TRBJ2-3; TRBD2 might be the D (5 bases). Trimming took 6 bases from V and 6 from J, leaving 22 bases between them. This CDR3 is built from 16 residues. Germline CDR1 reads SGHAT; CDR2 reads FQNNGV. The CDR3 loop reads CASRQRSGPPLDTQYF. For the CDR3, the DNA is TGTGCCAGCAGGCAGAGGAGCGGCCCCCCGTTGGATACGCAGTATTTT. Using reference TRBV11-2 and TRBJ2-3 for the parts outside the CDR3, the full variable domain is EAGVAQSPRYKIIEKRQSVAFWCNPISGHATLYWYQQILGQGPKLLIQFQNNGVVDDSQLPKDRFSAERLKGVDSTLKIQPAKLEDSAVYLCASRQRSGPPLDTQYFGPGTRLTVL.

A few counts support this clonotype. This sequence joins TRBV10-3 and TRBJ2-5; a weak D match, TRBD2 (5 bases). CDR3 length: 13 amino acids. V gave up 10 bases and J gave up 3 bases, with 15 bases separating them. The V gene's germline CDR1 is ENHRY and CDR2 SYGVKD. CDR3 DNA sequence: TGTGCCACCCAGATGGACGGGGAAGAGACCCAGTACTTC. Translation: CATQMDGEETQYF.

This chain links TRBV7-2 with TRBJ2-2; the D is unclear. The CDR3 runs 14 residues. Germline V lookup: CDR1 SGHTA, CDR2 FQGNSA. V was trimmed by 5 bases and J by 3 bases, leaving 10 bases between them. The CDR3 reads CASSGQRYTGELFF. DNA of the CDR3: TGTGCCAGCAGCGGGCAACGATACACCGGGGAGCTGTTTTTT. The full variable domain, with the rest looked up from reference TRBV7-2 and TRBJ2-2, is GAGVSQSPSNKVTEKGKDVELRCDPISGHTALYWYRQSLGQGLEFLIYFQGNSAPDKSGLPSDRFSAERTGGSVSTLTIQRTQQEDSAVYLCASSGQRYTGELFFGEGSRLTVL.

The rearrangement joins TRBV7-9 to TRBJ2-1; TRBD2 might be the D (5 bases). The germline gives CDR1 SEHNR, CDR2 FQNEAQ (reference sequence). The CDR3 is 15 amino acids. V lost 5 bases and J 2 bases, leaving 13 bases between the germline ends. The CDR3: CASSGAALPYNEQFF. In nucleotides, the CDR3 is TGTGCCAGCAGCGGAGCGGCGTTACCCTACAATGAGCAGTTCTTC.

This clonotype was observed many times. This chain joins TRBV29-1 and TRBJ2-7; no clear D gene. Trimming removed 3 bases at V and 5 bases at J, with 17 bases between. This CDR3 is 14 amino acids long. Per germline, CDR1 SQVTM and CDR2 ANQGSEA. CDR3 sequence: CSVDAGYGNNEQYF. The CDR3 DNA follows: TGCAGCGTTGACGCTGGGTATGGGAACAACGAGCAGTACTTC.

J is TRBJ2-1 and V is TRBV5-1; 9 positions match TRBD2. Germline lookup yields CDR1 SGHRS and CDR2 YFSETQ. This CDR3 region has 16 residues. V gave up 7 bases and J gave up 9 bases; unmatched junction bases: 17. The CDR3 nucleotides are TGCGCCAGCCAATCCGGACTAGCGCTTCTCAAGGGTGAGCAGTTCTTC. This translates into CASQSGLALLKGEQFF. The whole variable domain, filled in from reference TRBV5-1 and TRBJ2-1, reads KAGVTQTPRYLIKTRGQQVTLSCSPISGHRSVSWYQQTPGQGLQFLFEYFSETQRNKGNFPGRFSGRQFSNSRSEMNVSTLELGDSALYLCASQSGLALLKGEQFFGPGTRLTVL.

This clonotype was seen more than once but under ten times. This CDR3 reads CASSQDVAGTKYF. The CDR3 region has the DNA TGTGCCAGCAGCCAAGATGTGGCAGGGACGAAGTACTTC. V usage is TRBV3-1 and J usage is TRBJ2-7; either TRBD1 or TRBD2 may fit D (5 bases each). Germline assignment: CDR1 LGHDT and CDR2 YNNKEL (reference sequence). The V and J ends lost 0 bases and 11 bases respectively, with 14 bases between them. The CDR3 extends over 13 amino acids.

The gene calls are TRBV24-1 and TRBJ1-5, with TRBD1 as a possible D gene (5 bases). The CDR3 is made up of 14 amino acids. Germline V CDR1 and CDR2: KGHDR, SFDVKD. V lost 3 bases and J lost 3, with 8 bases in between. In DNA, the CDR3 is TGTGCCACCAGTGATAGACAGTACAATCAGCCCCAGCATTTT. Translated: CATSDRQYNQPQHF.

V gene TRBV20-1 combines with J gene TRBJ2-1, with D perhaps TRBD2 (6 bases). CDR3 length: 13 amino acids. Germline V gene data show CDR1 as DFQATT and CDR2 as SNEGSKA (reference sequence). Trimming removed 5 bases at V and 13 bases at J, with 21 bases between. The CDR3 loop reads CSAVTSPAETQFF. CDR3 DNA sequence: TGCAGTGCTGTGACTAGTCCGGCAGAGACCCAGTTCTTC.

The genes are TRBV20-1 and TRBJ1-2, with D uncertain. V lost 6 bases and J lost 8, with 13 bases in between. The CDR3 runs to 11 residues. Germline V gene lookup returns CDR1 DFQATT and CDR2 SNEGSKA (reference sequence). The CDR3 coding sequence is TGCAGTGCCCTCGAAGGTTTAGGCTACACCTTC. It is translated as CSALEGLGYTF.

The chain combines TRBV27 with TRBJ2-1; D is undetermined. Germline CDR1 is MNHEY and CDR2 is SMNVEV (reference sequence). This CDR3 comprises 17 residues. V lost 3 bases and J lost 0, with 15 bases in between. The CDR3 here is CASSFHRWEGSYNEQFF. The CDR3 nucleotides read TGTGCCAGCAGTTTTCATAGGTGGGAAGGCTCCTACAATGAGCAGTTCTTC.

The chain has TRBV29-1 and TRBJ2-7; the match to TRBD1 covers 11 bases. The V and J ends lost 6 bases and 4 bases, in that order; junction bases with no gene match: 8. Germline-derived CDR1 and CDR2 are SQVTM and ANQGSEA. The CDR3 extends over 14 amino acids. The CDR3 region has the DNA TGCAGCGTCCTCGCCGGACAGGGGGCTTACGAGCAGTACTTC. Translation gives CSVLAGQGAYEQYF.

The table lists this clonotype with a few counts. At one end, the junction sequence differs from germline, possibly due to a read error. CDR3 bases: TGTGCCAGCAGCTTAGGTGGGGGGGCGCAAGAGATCCAGTACTTC. Translation gives CASSLGGGAQEIQYF. V is TRBV7-2 and J is TRBJ2-5, with TRBD2 as a possible D gene (7 bases). The CDR3 length is 15 residues. The germline V gene has CDR1 SGHTA and CDR2 FQGNSA. The variable domain in full, with the rest retrieved from reference TRBV7-2 and TRBJ2-5, is GAGVSQSPSNKVTEKGKDVELRCDPISGHTALYWYRQSLGQGLEFLIYFQGNSAPDKSGLPSDRFSAERTGGSVSTLTIQRTQQEDSAVYLCASSLGGGAQEIQYFGPGTRLLVL.

The chain has TRBV20-1 and TRBJ2-7; D unresolved. The germline CDR1 and CDR2 sequences are DFQATT and SNEGSKA (reference sequence). Trimming stripped 5 bases from V and 5 bases from J, with 16 bases between. The CDR3 extends over 13 amino acids. The CDR3 nucleotides are TGCAGTGCTGCCCGCGAGATCTTCGACGAGCAGTACTTC. The encoded protein is CSAAREIFDEQYF.

The rearrangement uses TRBV7-2 and TRBJ1-6; no firm D call. The CDR3 consists of 14 residues. Germline CDR1 reads SGHTA; CDR2 reads FQGNSA. Trimming shortened V by 7 bases and J by 0 bases, and 7 bases separated the two germline ends. For the CDR3, the DNA is TGTGCCAGCACGGCCGGCTCCTATAATTCACCCCTCCACTTT. This codes for CASTAGSYNSPLHF.